A selection of T cell receptor beta chains follows, all from one sample in a study of control samples from healthy donors and cancer patients. Profiled with immunoSEQ multiplex PCR; TCRdb holds only in-frame clones, not every one. The table has 120,000 or so clones, 85% to 95% seen once. The sequencing sample was made of PBMCs. Receptors originate from a man aged 80 or over with head and neck cancer. Each CDR3 is given with its conserved first and last residue. The D gene is left open where the match is weak. Clone sizes are given selectively: once, few, many, or a class where the clone is expanded.

CDR3 protein	CDR3 DNA	D gene	clone size	V gene	J gene
CASSVGDWSGYGYTF	TGTGCCAGCAGCGTAGGAGACTGGTCGGGCTATGGCTACACCTTC	.	.	TRBV9	TRBJ1-2
CASSILHAGSGNTIYF	TGTGCCAGTAGTATTCTCCATGCGGGATCTGGAAACACCATATATTTT	.	.	TRBV19	TRBJ1-3
CASSIAGGYNQPQHF	TGTGCCAGTAGTATTGCAGGGGGTTACAATCAGCCCCAGCATTTT	TRBD1	.	TRBV19	TRBJ1-5
CASSGQWDSPLHF	TGTGCCAGTAGCGGTCAGTGGGATTCACCCCTCCACTTT	.	.	TRBV19	TRBJ1-6
CASSRGLAVVANTGELFF	TGTGCCAGCAGCCGGGGACTAGCGGTTGTCGCGAACACCGGGGAGCTGTTTTTT	TRBD2	once	TRBV9	TRBJ2-2
CAISEKRENTDTQYF	TGTGCCATCAGTGAAAAGCGGGAGAACACAGATACGCAGTATTTT	TRBD2	once	TRBV10-3	TRBJ2-3
CASSQGSGGLNTEAFF	TGTGCCAGCAGCCAAGGGAGTGGGGGGCTGAACACTGAAGCTTTCTTT	.	.	TRBV3-1/TRBV3-2	TRBJ1-1
CASNFGSTGNEQFF	TGTGCCAGCAATTTCGGGAGTACGGGGAATGAGCAGTTCTTC	.	.	TRBV6-5	TRBJ2-1
CASSEVSNSPLHF	TGTGCCAGCAGTGAAGTCAGTAATTCACCCCTCCACTTT	.	.	TRBV6-1	TRBJ1-6
CASSSLSGAGGLHNEQFF	TGTGCCAGCAGCTCCCTCTCGGGGGCGGGGGGGTTACACAATGAGCAGTTCTTC	TRBD2	.	TRBV7-2	TRBJ2-1
CASSLRQNTEAFF	TGTGCCAGCAGCTTAAGACAGAACACTGAAGCTTTCTTT	.	.	TRBV5-4	TRBJ1-1
CASGRGWGDGETQYF	TGTGCCAGCGGTCGGGGATGGGGGGATGGGGAGACCCAGTACTTC	.	.	TRBV7-2	TRBJ2-5
CASSLASWTSGGQGWFF	TGTGCCAGCAGCTTAGCTAGCTGGACTAGCGGGGGGCAGGGATGGTTCTTC	TRBD2	.	TRBV7-6	TRBJ2-1
CASGGGLAGRNTQYF	TGTGCCAGCGGAGGGGGACTAGCGGGACGAAATACGCAGTATTTT	TRBD2	.	TRBV7-2	TRBJ2-3
CAISEVSGELFF	TGTGCCATCAGTGAAGTCTCCGGGGAGCTGTTTTTT	.	.	TRBV10-3	TRBJ2-2
CASRISNTGELFF	TGTGCCAGCAGGATAAGTAACACCGGGGAGCTGTTTTTT	.	.	TRBV6-4	TRBJ2-2
CASSSREEGHQETQYF	TGTGCCAGCAGCTCCCGGGAGGAGGGGCACCAAGAGACCCAGTACTTC	TRBD2	.	TRBV7-9	TRBJ2-5
CASGIGATNEKLFF	TGCGCCAGCGGGATTGGTGCAACTAATGAAAAACTGTTTTTT	.	few	TRBV5-1	TRBJ1-4
CASSEGWRMGTDTQYF	TGTGCCAGCAGTGAAGGGTGGCGGATGGGCACAGATACGCAGTATTTT	.	.	TRBV6-1	TRBJ2-3
CASSLARDRNYEQYF	TGTGCCAGCAGCTTGGCCCGGGACAGGAACTACGAGCAGTACTTC	TRBD1	.	TRBV5-4	TRBJ2-7
CASSHWDGNQAFF	TGCGCCAGCAGCCACTGGGACGGCAACCAAGCTTTCTTT	.	.	TRBV5-1	TRBJ1-1
CASSQSGFGANVLTF	TGTGCCAGCAGCCAATCAGGTTTTGGGGCCAACGTCCTGACTTTC	.	.	TRBV14	TRBJ2-6
CASSLAEGSSQYF	TGTGCCAGCAGCTTAGCGGAAGGGTCGTCCCAGTACTTC	.	.	TRBV7-2	TRBJ2-7
CATGDTGYPEAFF	TGTGCCACTGGGGACACGGGCTACCCTGAAGCTTTCTTT	.	.	TRBV6-6	TRBJ1-1
CASSIVGDYNEQFF	TGTGCCAGTAGTATAGTTGGAGACTACAATGAGCAGTTCTTC	.	.	TRBV19	TRBJ2-1
CASSLRDRYQETQYF	TGTGCCAGCAGCTTACGGGACAGGTACCAAGAGACCCAGTACTTC	TRBD1	.	TRBV7-9	TRBJ2-5